The present entry profiles one TCR beta chain with its context. These data come from a study of blood T cell repertoires in COVID-19. Study summary: From T cells, B-cell-depleted T cells, or PBMCs came the material, which was cDNA or gDNA.

Methods used by the authors: Estimates of nucleated cell counts were drawn from the amplification of reference gene primers. The table came from immunoSEQ multiplex PCR; TCRdb's copy has only in-frame clones and leaves some out. V, J and clone size derive from that table, while D and trimming were established from the DNA sequence. In the table there are about 180,000 clones, 85% to 90% of which are singletons. This clonotype was obtained from a person aged 70 to 85 with COVID-19, enrolled during active disease. The sequenced sample consisted of peripheral blood.

The CDR3 here is CAVGTERSGANVLTF. The CDR3 nucleotides are TGTGCCGTAGGGACTGAGCGCTCTGGGGCCAACGTCCTGACTTTC. The rearrangement links TRBV6-6 to TRBJ2-6; D might be TRBD2 (6 bases). Germline-derived CDR1 and CDR2 are MNHNY and SVGAGI (reference sequence). Trimming stripped 11 bases from V and 0 bases from J, with 14 bases between. The CDR3 consists of 15 residues.